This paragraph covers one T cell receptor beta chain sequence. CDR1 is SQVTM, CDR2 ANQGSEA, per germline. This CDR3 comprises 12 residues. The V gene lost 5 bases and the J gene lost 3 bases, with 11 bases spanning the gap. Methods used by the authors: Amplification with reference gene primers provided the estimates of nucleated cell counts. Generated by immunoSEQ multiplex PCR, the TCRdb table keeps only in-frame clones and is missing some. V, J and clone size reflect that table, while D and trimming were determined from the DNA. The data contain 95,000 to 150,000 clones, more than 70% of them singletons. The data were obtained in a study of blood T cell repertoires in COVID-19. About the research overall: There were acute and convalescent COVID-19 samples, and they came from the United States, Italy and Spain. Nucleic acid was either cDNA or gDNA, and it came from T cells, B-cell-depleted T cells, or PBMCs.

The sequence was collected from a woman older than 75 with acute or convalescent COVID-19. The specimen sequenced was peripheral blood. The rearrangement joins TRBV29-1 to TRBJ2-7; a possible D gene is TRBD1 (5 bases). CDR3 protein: CSVSPTGYEQYF. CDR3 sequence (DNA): TGCAGCGTTTCCCCTACAGGCTACGAGCAGTACTTC.